Each of the 32 T cell receptor beta chains below was sequenced from the same sample in a study of OX40 agonist ivuxolimab in advanced cancers. This table comes from immunoSEQ multiplex PCR, and its TCRdb copy is limited to in-frame clones, with some not included. Of tens of thousands of clones listed, about 87% are singletons. The sample was CD4+ or CD8+ T cells sorted from blood, taken in a trial of the OX40 agonist ivuxolimab. The origin of the receptors is an adult with an advanced solid tumor such as melanoma, head and neck, liver or kidney cancer.

The chain links TRBV5-1 to TRBJ2-1; 8 bases fit TRBD1. V lost 2 bases, J lost 2 bases, and 3 bases stayed unmatched. This CDR3 is 15 amino acids long. Germline V gene lookup returns CDR1 SGHRS and CDR2 YFSETQ. The CDR3 here is CASSLGDRTYNEQFF. The DNA of the CDR3 is TGCGCCAGCAGCTTAGGGGACAGGACCTACAATGAGCAGTTCTTC.

The chain couples TRBV7-2 to TRBJ2-7; 7 positions agree with TRBD2. Germline assignment: CDR1 SGHTA and CDR2 FQGNSA. V dropped 5 bases and J dropped 3; count of bases not matched to a gene: 4. This CDR3 region has 13 residues. The CDR3 coding sequence is TGTGCCAGCAGCCCCGGGACTATCTACGAGCAGTACTTC. Amino acid sequence: CASSPGTIYEQYF.

The chain carries TRBV7-2 and TRBJ1-6; TRBD1 might be the D (5 bases). The CDR3 totals 15 residues. Trimming took 3 bases from V and 9 from J, leaving 15 bases between them. Germline CDR1 SGHTA, CDR2 FQGNSA. CDR3 DNA: TGTGCCAGCAGCTTTTTTGGGCAGGGTTTTTCACCCCTCCACTTT. Protein sequence: CASSFFGQGFSPLHF. Full variable domain (outside the CDR3, taken from reference TRBV7-2 and TRBJ1-6): GAGVSQSPSNKVTEKGKDVELRCDPISGHTALYWYRQSLGQGLEFLIYFQGNSAPDKSGLPSDRFSAERTGGSVSTLTIQRTQQEDSAVYLCASSFFGQGFSPLHFGNGTRLTVT.

This clone was seen only once. The V call is TRBV27, the J call TRBJ1-1; 7 bases fit TRBD1. Germline lookup yields CDR1 MNHEY and CDR2 SMNVEV (reference sequence). With 1 base clipped from V and 1 base from J, the junction kept 6 bases outside the gene matches. This CDR3 is built from 16 residues. The CDR3 region is CASSLLGQEPNTEAFF. As DNA, the CDR3 is TGTGCCAGCAGTTTATTAGGACAGGAACCGAACACTGAAGCTTTCTTT.

The chain couples TRBV5-4 to TRBJ2-1, with a tentative D call TRBD1 (5 bases). Germline CDR1 and CDR2: SGHNT and YYREEE (reference sequence). CDR3 length: 12 amino acids. The V end lost 5 bases, the J end lost 7 bases, and 10 bases lay between the germline ends. As DNA, the CDR3 is TGTGCCAGCAGAAATCCAGGGAATGAGCAGTTCTTC. Translating it yields CASRNPGNEQFF.

This sequence joins TRBV5-5 and TRBJ1-4; D might be TRBD1 (6 bases). The CDR3 is 15 residues long. V was pared by 0 bases and J by 3 bases, with 9 bases between. The germline CDR1 and CDR2 sequences are SGHKS and YYEKEE (reference sequence). CDR3 DNA sequence: TGTGCCAGCAGCTTGGGGGGGCTACCTAATGAAAAACTGTTTTTT. Translating gives CASSLGGLPNEKLFF.

The rearrangement links TRBV18 to TRBJ2-7; TRBD2 matches at 9 bases. The CDR3 has 15 amino acids. The ends lost 2 bases at V and 5 bases at J; junction bases unmatched: 7. In germline, CDR1 is KGHSH, CDR2 LQKENI. CDR3 in DNA: TGTGCCAGCTCACCAAGTCGAGCGGGAGGAAACGAGCAGTACTTC. This sequence encodes CASSPSRAGGNEQYF.

This CDR3 is CASSLGGTTNEQFF. The CDR3 DNA sequence: TGTGCCAGCAGCTTAGGGGGGACTACCAATGAGCAGTTCTTC. The genes are TRBV11-2 and TRBJ2-1; TRBD2 matches 7 bases. The CDR3 is 14 amino acids. V lost 1 base to trimming and J lost 6 bases; unmatched junction nucleotides: 3. The germline gives CDR1 SGHAT, CDR2 FQNNGV.

The chain has TRBV5-1 and TRBJ1-2, with D perhaps TRBD1 (6 bases). Trimming took off 4 bases at V and 4 bases at J, with 14 bases between the two ends. The CDR3 runs 14 residues. CDR1 and CDR2 from the germline V gene are SGHRS and YFSETQ. DNA for the CDR3: TGCGCCAGCAGCGCCATACAGGGCTCCTATGGCTACACCTTC. It encodes CASSAIQGSYGYTF.

On this clone: Mismatch with germline at one junction end may stem from a read error. This chain uses TRBV7-7 with TRBJ2-7; 13 nucleotides agree with TRBD2. The CDR3 is 15 residues long. Germline-derived CDR1 and CDR2 are SSHAT and FNYEAQ (reference sequence). The CDR3 sequence is CASSPGLAGEYEQYF. The CDR3 bases are TGTGCTAGCAGCCCAGGACTAGCGGGAGAGTACGAGCAGTACTTC.

The rearrangement links TRBV4-2 to TRBJ1-1; D might be TRBD1 (5 bases). CDR3 length: 16 residues. Germline values: CDR1 LGHNA, CDR2 YNFKEQ. V shed 3 bases and J shed 6 bases, with 20 bases lying between them. The CDR3 nucleotides are TGTGCCAGCAGCCACGAAGAGGGCGGACAAGGGCCTGAAGCTTTCTTT. It translates to CASSHEEGGQGPEAFF.

The chain is built from TRBV28 and TRBJ2-7, with TRBD2 matching over 7 bases. This CDR3 contains 17 residues. Germline-derived CDR1 and CDR2 are MDHEN and SYDVKM. The junction had 17 bases not matched to a gene; V was cut back by 5 bases and J by 4 bases. In nucleotides, the CDR3 is TGTGCCAGCAGTCCTCAGGGTTGGACTAGTCTGGGGTACGAGCAGTACTTC. Amino acid sequence: CASSPQGWTSLGYEQYF.

V usage is TRBV9 and J usage is TRBJ2-1; tentatively, D is TRBD2 (7 bases). V was shortened by 0 bases and J by 10 bases, with 17 bases between the two germline ends. This CDR3 is 15 amino acids long. Germline-derived CDR1 and CDR2 are SGDLS and YYNGEE. The CDR3: CASSVAGGAQHEQFF. The CDR3 nucleotides read TGTGCCAGCAGCGTAGCTGGGGGGGCGCAACACGAGCAGTTCTTC. Drawing the rest from reference TRBV9 and TRBJ2-1, the complete variable domain is DSGVTQTPKHLITATGQRVTLRCSPRSGDLSVYWYQQSLDQGLQFLIQYYNGEERAKGNILERFSAQQFPDLHSELNLSSLELGDSALYFCASSVAGGAQHEQFFGPGTRLTVL.

The chain links TRBV28 to TRBJ1-2, with unresolved D. CDR3 size: 15 residues. The germline V gene has CDR1 MDHEN and CDR2 SYDVKM. The V and J ends lost 5 bases and 4 bases respectively, with 17 bases between them. CDR3 protein: CASSLGRGELYGYTF. The CDR3 DNA reads TGTGCCAGCAGTCTTGGACGGGGAGAGCTCTATGGCTACACCTTC.

The chain carries TRBV5-1 and TRBJ2-7; 8 bases match TRBD1. The V and J ends lost 5 bases and 6 bases, in that order; junction bases with no gene match: 7. This CDR3 contains 13 residues. Germline CDR1 and CDR2: SGHRS and YFSETQ. As DNA, the CDR3 is TGCGCCAGCAGTTCCGGACAGGGCGGCGAGCAGTACTTC. It yields the protein CASSSGQGGEQYF.

The rearrangement links TRBV7-2 to TRBJ2-7; 7 nucleotides align to TRBD1. The germline V gene has CDR1 SGHTA and CDR2 FQGNSA. This CDR3 contains 13 residues. The V gene end was trimmed by 6 bases and the J gene end by 1 base; junction bases not matched to a gene: 3. In nucleotides, the CDR3 is TGTGCCAGCAGTAGACAGGGTTCCTACGAGCAGTACTTC. Amino acid sequence: CASSRQGSYEQYF.

The chain employs TRBV6-6 and TRBJ2-1, with 9 nucleotides matching TRBD2. Trimming removed 5 bases from V and 5 bases from J; junction bases left unmatched: 10. This CDR3 spans 16 amino acids. Germline CDR1 reads MNHNY; CDR2 reads SVGAGI (reference sequence). CDR3 nucleotides: TGTGCCAGCAGTACTACTCACGCGGGAGGGGACAATGAGCAGTTCTTC. It encodes CASSTTHAGGDNEQFF.

This chain joins TRBV19 and TRBJ1-1; 7 bases agree with TRBD1. The CDR3 sequence is 12 residues long. CDR1 and CDR2 (germline): LNHDA, SQIVND (reference sequence). V gave up 3 bases and J gave up 11 bases; unmatched junction bases: 6. This chain's CDR3 is CASSIDRVKAFF. The CDR3, as DNA: TGTGCCAGTAGTATCGACAGGGTGAAGGCTTTCTTT.

The V gene is TRBV7-9, the J gene TRBJ1-6; 7 bases are shared with TRBD1. This CDR3 comprises 17 residues. Germline CDR1 is SEHNR and CDR2 is FQNEAQ (reference sequence). V shed 5 bases, J shed 2 bases, and the junction held 9 bases outside the gene matches. The chain's CDR3 is CASSPPTGPTYNSPLHF. In DNA form, the CDR3 reads TGTGCCAGCAGCCCGCCGACAGGGCCAACCTATAATTCACCCCTCCACTTT.

The chain carries TRBV19 and TRBJ2-7; 10 nucleotides line up with TRBD2. The CDR3 sequence is 14 residues long. The trim removed 9 bases at V and 6 bases at J, leaving 11 bases unmatched. The germline V gene encodes CDR1 LNHDA and CDR2 SQIVND (reference sequence). Here the CDR3 DNA reads TGTGCCAGCCGTCTAGCGGGAGAAGCGGTCGAGCAGTACTTC. The encoded protein is CASRLAGEAVEQYF.

The rearrangement uses TRBV15 and TRBJ2-3, with 7 positions matching TRBD1. Germline CDR1 reads LNHNV; CDR2 reads YYDKDF (reference sequence). V gave up 2 bases and J gave up 0 bases; unmatched junction bases: 2. The length of the CDR3 is 15 residues. CDR3 loop: CATSRPGQSTDTQYF. The CDR3 bases are TGTGCCACCAGCAGACCGGGACAGAGCACAGATACGCAGTATTTT.

The chain links TRBV18 to TRBJ1-1; 7 bases are a match to TRBD1. Trimming cost V 0 bases and J 7 bases; bases outside gene matches: 5. CDR3 length: 14 amino acids. The V gene's germline CDR1 is KGHSH and CDR2 LQKENI. CDR3 in DNA: TGTGCCAGCTCACCACCTCGGGACAGCCTTGAAGCTTTCTTT. Protein product: CASSPPRDSLEAFF.

The chain carries TRBV7-9 and TRBJ1-1; 10 bases match TRBD1. Germline lookup yields CDR1 SEHNR and CDR2 FQNEAQ (reference sequence). The CDR3 has 17 amino acids. The junction had 12 bases not matched to a gene; V was cut back by 5 bases and J by 3 bases. The CDR3: CASSPRGGQGRYTEAFF. CDR3 DNA: TGTGCCAGCAGCCCGAGGGGGGGACAGGGGAGGTACACTGAAGCTTTCTTT. The full variable domain, completed using reference TRBV7-9 and TRBJ1-1, is DTGVSQNPRHKITKRGQNVTFRCDPISEHNRLYWYRQTLGQGPEFLTYFQNEAQLEKSRLLSDRFSAERPKGSFSTLEIQRTEQGDSAMYLCASSPRGGQGRYTEAFFGQGTRLTVV.

A single count supports this clone. The V and J genes are TRBV6-5 and TRBJ2-7, with TRBD2 matching over 11 bases. V shed 9 bases, J shed 7 bases, and the junction held 8 bases outside the gene matches. CDR3 length: 13 residues. Per the germline V gene, CDR1 is MNHEY and CDR2 is SVGAGI. CDR3 nucleotides: TGTGCCAGTAACATAGCGGGAGGGATTGAGCAGTACTTC. It encodes CASNIAGGIEQYF.

The chain joins TRBV25-1 to TRBJ1-6; 9 bases map to TRBD1. Germline V lookup: CDR1 MGHDK, CDR2 SYGVNS. This CDR3 is built from 15 residues. Unmatched junction bases numbered 9, after V lost 6 bases and J lost 9 bases. DNA for the CDR3: TGTGCCAGCAGCCCCCGGGACAGGGATGCTTCACCCCTCCACTTT. Protein sequence: CASSPRDRDASPLHF. Looking up the rest from reference TRBV25-1 and TRBJ1-6 gives the full variable domain: EADIYQTPRYLVIGTGKKITLECSQTMGHDKMYWYQQDPGMELHLIHYSYGVNSTEKGDLSSESTVSRIRTEHFPLTLESARPSHTSQYLCASSPRDRDASPLHFGNGTRLTVT.

The chain combines TRBV4-1 with TRBJ2-5, with no clear D. TRBJ2-7 explains the end of the DNA better; the J call may be wrong. The CDR3 loop spans 13 amino acids. Germline CDR1 MGHRA, CDR2 YSYEKL. The CDR3 reads CASSLGRNYEQYF. CDR3 DNA sequence: TGCGCCAGCAGCCTGGGCAGAAACTACGAGCAGTACTTC.

The V and J genes are TRBV6-4 and TRBJ2-3, with D unclear. V lost 0 bases to trimming and J lost 2 bases, with 9 bases between them. CDR1 and CDR2 (germline): MRHNA, SNTAGT. The CDR3 contains 15 residues. The CDR3 spells CASSDSGRPTDTQYF. The CDR3 coding sequence is TGTGCCAGCAGTGACTCAGGACGGCCCACAGATACGCAGTATTTT.

The chain combines TRBV10-3 with TRBJ2-2, with D maybe TRBD2 (6 bases). V was trimmed by 8 bases and J by 5 bases, leaving 18 bases between them. Per germline, CDR1 ENHRY and CDR2 SYGVKD. The CDR3 totals 15 residues. The CDR3 reads CAIGTEGFRTGELFF. CDR3 sequence (DNA): TGTGCCATCGGGACGGAGGGATTTCGAACCGGGGAGCTGTTTTTT.

The genes are TRBV5-6 and TRBJ1-4; TRBD1 matches 7 bases. Unmatched junction bases numbered 7, after V lost 4 bases and J lost 4 bases. Germline CDR1 reads SGHDT; CDR2 reads YYEEEE. The CDR3 has 15 amino acids. The CDR3 region is CASSTRGTVNEKLFF. The CDR3 DNA follows: TGTGCCAGCAGCACCCGTGGGACAGTTAATGAAAAACTGTTTTTT.

The J gene is TRBJ2-1, the V gene TRBV18, with 8 bases lining up with TRBD2. Germline loops: CDR1 KGHSH, CDR2 LQKENI. Losses at the gene ends were 0 bases for V and 4 bases for J; bases not matched to a gene: 5. CDR3 length: 16 amino acids. CDR3 protein: CASSPPASGRYNEQFF. The CDR3 DNA sequence: TGTGCCAGCTCACCACCGGCTAGCGGGCGTTACAATGAGCAGTTCTTC. Looking up the rest from reference TRBV18 and TRBJ2-1 gives the full variable domain: NAGVMQNPRHLVRRRGQEARLRCSPMKGHSHVYWYRQLPEEGLKFMVYLQKENIIDESGMPKERFSAEFPKEGPSILRIQQVVRGDSAAYFCASSPPASGRYNEQFFGPGTRLTVL.

The chain recombines TRBV4-1 with TRBJ2-1, with 8 bases lining up with TRBD1. CDR1 is MGHRA, CDR2 YSYEKL, per germline. Trimming removed 6 bases from V and 7 bases from J; junction bases left unmatched: 8. CDR3 length: 14 residues. The CDR3 loop reads CASRARTGQNEQFF. The DNA of the CDR3 is TGCGCCAGCAGAGCCCGGACAGGGCAAAATGAGCAGTTCTTC.

The CDR3 loop reads CASSEGHNEQFF. DNA for the CDR3: TGTGCCAGCAGTGAGGGGCACAATGAGCAGTTCTTC. V gene TRBV28 combines with J gene TRBJ2-1; perhaps D is TRBD1 or TRBD2 (5 bases each). Germline loops: CDR1 MDHEN, CDR2 SYDVKM. The CDR3 loop spans 12 amino acids. V lost 5 bases and J 5 bases, leaving 7 bases between the germline ends.